This T cell receptor beta chain was documented in a study of T-cell reconstitution after alpha-beta-depleted transplantation in children (dated by TCRdb to the mid-2010s). About the investigation overall: Using TCR repertoire profiling, the study quantitatively followed how T-cell immune reconstitution unfolded in children after TCRalphabeta/CD19-depleted allogeneic hematopoietic cell transplantation.

The library relied on PCR. Sequencing took place on an Illumina HiSeq 2500. TCR library preparation used molecular barcoding, with unique molecular identifiers applied to normalize quantification of the TCRbeta repertoire. Using fastp at Q25 and MiXCR, TCRdb reprocessed the public reads and kept productive beta chains. Rows merge per CDR3 protein into single entries with the most common DNA and genes. A total of about 540,000 distinct CDR3 sequences appear in this sample, around 17% of them only once. The ten largest account for 2.5% to 3.5% of the sample. From the cysteine up to the phenylalanine, the CDR3 has a length of 13 residues. The entry retains the CDR3 DNA only, 39 bases that are in frame from base 1. As encoded in the germline V gene, CDR1 is SGHRS while CDR2 is YFSETQ. V gives up 1 base and J gives up 5 bases, and the segment between their germline ends measures 7 bases. This clonotype has just a few counts. Its antigen is not yet known. Per-nucleotide qualities are absent, and no much larger clonotype sits a single base away.

This receptor chain uses TRBV5-1 and TRBJ2-1; the D gene cannot be named for sure. The sample in question was PBMCs from the stem cell graft donor, obtained from the stem cell graft. The clonotype comes from a human donor who donated a stem cell graft to a child with acute lymphoblastic leukemia. The CDR3 sequence is CASSLFLDNEQFF. Read as DNA, the sequence is TGCGCCAGCAGCTTGTTCTTAGACAATGAGCAGTTCTTC.